A selection of T cell receptor beta chains follows, all from one sample in a study of blood T cell repertoires in COVID-19. Sequenced by immunoSEQ multiplex PCR; TCRdb stores in-frame clones only, minus some. The table includes around 100,000 clones, roughly 92% detected once. The sequenced material came from peripheral blood. Source of these receptors: a woman in her 50s with COVID-19, enrolled during active disease. The conserved cysteine and the conserved F or W are not part of the CDR3 here.

j_gene | v_gene | CDR3aa
TRBJ2-1 | TRBV29-1 | SVGFRTGGFNEQF
TRBJ2-3 | TRBV7-2 | ASGLSGGTDTQY
TRBJ1-1 | TRBV5-4 | ASTSTGYTEAF
TRBJ1-2 | TRBV19 | ASTSGHINYGYT
TRBJ2-1 | TRBV6-6 | ASSTGFEQF
TRBJ1-4 | TRBV21-1 | ASSAQPSDEKLF
TRBJ2-7 | TRBV30 | AWSVKARQTRKYEQY
TRBJ1-1 | TRBV20-1 | SAGDRVAF
TRBJ1-2 | TRBV7-8 | ASSLAGGGGGYT
TRBJ1-6 | TRBV19 | ASSIRGGARNSPLH
TRBJ2-7 | TRBV28 | ASSSYRGLDEQY
TRBJ1-2 | TRBV25-1 | ASSEYGTGANYGYT
TRBJ2-3 | TRBV9 | ASSRSGGVADTQY
TRBJ1-1 | TRBV10-1 | ASSNYWRGNTEAF
TRBJ1-2 | TRBV6-2/TRBV6-3 | ASSSRGANYGYT
TRBJ1-1 | TRBV5-1 | ASSINSRNTEAF
TRBJ1-2 | TRBV24-1 | ATSDFGGVSGYT
TRBJ1-1 | TRBV7-9 | ASSFNGGSEAF
TRBJ1-1 | TRBV27 | ASSPGTVNTEAF
TRBJ1-1 | TRBV24-1 | ATRDSMNTEAF
TRBJ1-5 | TRBV30 | AWSVADNQPQH
TRBJ2-7 | TRBV19 | ASSMGTGPSYEQY
TRBJ1-1 | TRBV14 | ASSRTENTEAF
TRBJ2-3 | TRBV21-1 | THPNHSGGAPDTQY
TRBJ2-7 | TRBV7-8 | ASSPNTGNEQY
TRBJ2-7 | TRBV6-6 | ASSPARGQY
TRBJ2-7 | TRBV9 | ASSAGAGTGISYEQY
TRBJ2-2 | TRBV5-6 | ASARDRGRELF
TRBJ2-5 | TRBV2 | ASEIARETQY
TRBJ2-7 | TRBV13 | ASSPTSNEQY
TRBJ2-1 | TRBV5-1 | ASSFPTGSSYNEQF
TRBJ1-2 | TRBV12-5 | ASGLADRGYGYT
TRBJ1-6 | TRBV30 | AWSSMTGQSFYSPLH
TRBJ2-1 | TRBV6-1 | ASSEGTSGPNEQF